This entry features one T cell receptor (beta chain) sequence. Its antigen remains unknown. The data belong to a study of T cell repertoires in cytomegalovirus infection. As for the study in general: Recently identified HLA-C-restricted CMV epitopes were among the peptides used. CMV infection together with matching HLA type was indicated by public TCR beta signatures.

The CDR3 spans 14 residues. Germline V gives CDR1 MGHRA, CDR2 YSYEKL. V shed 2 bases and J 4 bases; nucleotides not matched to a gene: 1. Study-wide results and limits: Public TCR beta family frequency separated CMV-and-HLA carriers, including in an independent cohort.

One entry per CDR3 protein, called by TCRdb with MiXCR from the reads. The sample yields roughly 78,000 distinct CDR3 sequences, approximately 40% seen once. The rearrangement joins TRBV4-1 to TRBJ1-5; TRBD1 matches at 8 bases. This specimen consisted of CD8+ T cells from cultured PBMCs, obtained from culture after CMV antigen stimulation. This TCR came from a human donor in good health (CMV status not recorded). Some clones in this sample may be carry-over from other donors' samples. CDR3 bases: TGCGCCAGCAGCCAAAACAGGGGGAATCAGCCCCAGCATTTT. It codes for CASSQNRGNQPQHF.